This T cell receptor beta chain was sequenced for a study of metastatic and nonmetastatic thyroid tumors. Study background: It was across blood and tumor or nodule tissue from malignant and benign thyroid patients that repertoires were compared. Study outcomes and limitations: When malignant thyroid tumors were compared with benign nodules, TCR beta diversity was reportedly significantly higher in the malignant tumors. This held in both blood and tumor samples.

All patients were untreated before thyroid surgery. The germline V gene has CDR1 SNHLY and CDR2 FYNNEI. The CDR3 sequence is 14 residues long. The table lists this clone with a few counts. Its antigen is unknown. One end of the junction is discordant with germline, which a read error may explain. Original analysis: It was from CDR3 differences across clinicopathological groups that a distant-metastasis classifier for papillary thyroid cancer was built. Through MiXCR, TCRdb re-clonotyped the PCR reads. TCRdb's processing, not the authors', yielded these V and J calls. The sample includes some 25,000 clones, around 21% of them seen just once.

This clonotype originated in a female donor with papillary thyroid cancer or a benign thyroid nodule (not recorded which). Some clones in this sample may be carry-over from other donors' samples. Sequencing used blood. The gene calls are TRBV2 and TRBJ2-1; D uncertain. The CDR3 spells CASRDVVPYNEQLF. CDR3 bases: TGTGCCAGCAGAGACGTGGTTCCCTACAATGAGCAGCTCTTC.